The 16 T cell receptor beta chains listed next were all sequenced from one sample in a study of OX40 agonist ivuxolimab in advanced cancers. The repertoire was sequenced with immunoSEQ multiplex PCR; TCRdb's copy has only in-frame clones and lacks some. The sample yields tens of thousands of clones, approximately 90% seen once. The input for sequencing was CD4+ or CD8+ T cells sorted from blood, taken in a trial of the OX40 agonist ivuxolimab. All receptors come from an adult with an advanced solid tumor such as melanoma, head and neck, liver or kidney cancer.

The rearrangement uses TRBV5-1 and TRBJ2-3, with TRBD2 matching over 7 bases. This CDR3 spans 18 amino acids. The junction had 13 bases not matched to a gene; V was cut back by 3 bases and J by 0 bases. The V gene's germline CDR1 is SGHRS and CDR2 YFSETQ. The CDR3 DNA is TGCGCCAGCAGCTGGCGGGGGACTACTTATGCTAGCACAGATACGCAGTATTTT. Translation gives CASSWRGTTYASTDTQYF.

V gene TRBV7-8 combines with J gene TRBJ2-2; D is undetermined. CDR3 size: 12 residues. The germline V gene encodes CDR1 SGHVS and CDR2 FQNEAQ. V dropped 1 base and J dropped 8 bases, with 5 bases sitting between them. In DNA, the CDR3 is TGTGCCAGCAGCTTAGAAAAAGGGGAGCTGTTTTTT. As protein: CASSLEKGELFF.

This clone has only a few counts. The V call is TRBV28, the J call TRBJ2-5, with TRBD2 matching 7 bases. The CDR3 contains 12 residues. The J segment lost 3 bases and the V segment lost 8 bases, leaving 3 bases of the junction unmatched. The germline gives CDR1 MDHEN, CDR2 SYDVKM. CDR3 in DNA: TGTGCCAGCGCTAGCGGAAAAGAGACCCAGTACTTC. Encoded protein: CASASGKETQYF.

The J gene is TRBJ2-1, the V gene TRBV28, with 8 bases fitting TRBD2. The CDR3 consists of 15 residues. Germline CDR1 is MDHEN and CDR2 is SYDVKM. After removal of 5 bases from V and 9 bases from J, the junction contained 12 bases not matched to a gene. The CDR3 sequence is CASSLAGEAGVEQFF. The CDR3, as DNA: TGTGCCAGCAGTCTGGCCGGGGAAGCGGGAGTTGAGCAGTTCTTC.

This chain uses TRBV9 with TRBJ2-2; 9 bases agree with TRBD2. CDR1 and CDR2 (germline): SGDLS, YYNGEE. The J segment lost 0 bases and the V segment lost 4 bases, leaving 4 bases of the junction unmatched. The CDR3 runs 16 residues. Here the CDR3 DNA reads TGTGCCAGCAGCCCTAGCGGGGCAGCGAACACCGGGGAGCTGTTTTTT. Its protein is CASSPSGAANTGELFF.

The chain recombines TRBV9 with TRBJ1-1; 7 nucleotides match TRBD1. CDR1 and CDR2 (germline): SGDLS, YYNGEE. The CDR3 is 14 residues long. J gave up 1 base and V 2 bases, and 2 bases lay outside the gene matches. CDR3 protein: CASSVWTGNTEAFF. The DNA of the CDR3 is TGTGCCAGCAGCGTTTGGACAGGGAACACTGAAGCTTTCTTT.

The V gene is TRBV6-6, the J gene TRBJ1-2, with 11 positions matching TRBD1. CDR3 length: 13 residues. V was pared by 7 bases and J by 8 bases, with 6 bases of the junction left unmatched. CDR1 is MNHNY and CDR2 is SVGAGI in the germline V gene (reference sequence). CDR3 DNA sequence: TGTGCCAGCACAACGGGACAGGGGGGCGGCTACACCTTC. This gives the protein CASTTGQGGGYTF.

J is TRBJ1-1 and V is TRBV29-1; unclear D gene. Germline CDR1 and CDR2: SQVTM and ANQGSEA. Trimming removed 7 bases at V and 3 bases at J, with 12 bases between. CDR3 length equals 12 residues. The CDR3 spells CSAKGSYTEAFF. The CDR3 DNA follows: TGCAGCGCTAAGGGAAGCTACACTGAAGCTTTCTTT.

V usage is TRBV19 and J usage is TRBJ1-2; TRBD1 matches at 9 bases. Germline V lookup: CDR1 LNHDA, CDR2 SQIVND (reference sequence). The CDR3 loop spans 14 amino acids. The junction had 10 bases not matched to a gene; V was cut back by 9 bases and J by 5 bases. The CDR3 protein is CASRADRGQYGYTF. Here the CDR3 DNA reads TGTGCCAGCCGAGCGGACAGGGGCCAATATGGCTACACCTTC.

The V call is TRBV28, the J call TRBJ2-2; D might be TRBD1 (5 bases). Between the trimmed V and J ends, which lost 7 bases and 0 bases, there was a span of 12 bases. The CDR3 is made up of 15 amino acids. Germline loops: CDR1 MDHEN, CDR2 SYDVKM. The CDR3 DNA reads TGTGCCAGCAATCCCACGACAGCGAACACCGGGGAGCTGTTTTTT. It encodes CASNPTTANTGELFF.

The chain is built from TRBV2 and TRBJ2-4; the match to TRBD2 covers 12 bases. The V gene's germline CDR1 is SNHLY and CDR2 FYNNEI. The CDR3 sequence is 15 residues long. J was trimmed by 5 bases and V by 7 bases; bases with no gene match: 6. CDR3 in amino acids: CASIFGLAGQNIQYF. DNA for the CDR3: TGTGCCAGCATCTTCGGACTAGCGGGGCAAAACATTCAGTACTTC. The whole variable domain, remainder taken from reference TRBV2 and TRBJ2-4, is EPEVTQTPSHQVTQMGQEVILRCVPISNHLYFYWYRQILGQKVEFLVSFYNNEISEKSEIFDDQFSVERPDGSNFTLKIRSTKLEDSAMYFCASIFGLAGQNIQYFGAGTRLSVL.

The chain links TRBV7-2 to TRBJ2-7; D uncertain. The CDR3 contains 14 residues. The germline V gene encodes CDR1 SGHTA and CDR2 FQGNSA. The V end was cut by 2 bases, the J end by 6 bases, with 14 bases between. The chain's CDR3 is CASSLRAPYAEQYF. In DNA form, the CDR3 reads TGTGCCAGCAGCTTAAGAGCACCTTATGCCGAGCAGTACTTC.

This chain uses TRBV28 with TRBJ2-5; 9 nucleotides match TRBD2. Unmatched junction bases numbered 7, after V lost 5 bases and J lost 3 bases. The CDR3 runs 15 residues. Germline CDR1 and CDR2: MDHEN and SYDVKM. CDR3 in DNA: TGTGCCAGCAGTCTCGCGGGGGGGAGGGAAGAGACCCAGTACTTC. Translation gives CASSLAGGREETQYF.

The gene calls are TRBV6-5 and TRBJ1-5; D is uncertain. Trimming took 0 bases from V and 7 from J, leaving 7 bases between them. CDR3 size: 13 residues. CDR1 MNHEY and CDR2 SVGAGI come from the germline V gene. The CDR3 DNA reads TGTGCCAGCAGTTACTCATTGATCCAGCCCCAGCATTTT. The encoded protein is CASSYSLIQPQHF.

The V call is TRBV11-1, the J call TRBJ2-1, with no clear D. In germline, CDR1 is SGHAT, CDR2 FQDESV (reference sequence). V lost 0 bases and J 0 bases, leaving 6 bases between the germline ends. CDR3 length equals 15 residues. CDR3 DNA: TGTGCCAGCAGCTTAGCGGGTAGCTCCTACAATGAGCAGTTCTTC. It translates to CASSLAGSSYNEQFF. Drawing the rest from reference TRBV11-1 and TRBJ2-1, the complete variable domain is EAEVAQSPRYKITEKSQAVAFWCDPISGHATLYWYRQILGQGPELLVQFQDESVVDDSQLPKDRFSAERLKGVDSTLKIQPAELGDSAMYLCASSLAGSSYNEQFFGPGTRLTVL.

The gene calls are TRBV25-1 and TRBJ1-1, with D possibly matching TRBD1 (6 bases). Trimming left V 2 bases short and J 5 bases short, with 12 bases between. The V gene's germline CDR1 is MGHDK and CDR2 SYGVNS. The CDR3 length is 14 residues. CDR3 amino acids: CASSEGQGRTEAFF. The CDR3 nucleotides are TGTGCCAGCAGTGAAGGGCAGGGGAGGACTGAAGCTTTCTTT.